Presented here are 29 T cell receptor beta chains from one specimen sequenced in a study of early T cells in non-severe SARS-CoV-2 infection. One entry per CDR3 protein results from TCRdb running MiXCR on the 5' RACE reads. The table shows 40,000 or so distinct CDR3 sequences, with 4.5% to 7% occurring only once. The sequencing here drew on whole blood, taken at baseline. The origin of the receptors is an adult who was a healthcare worker with PCR-confirmed SARS-CoV-2 infection or an uninfected control (not recorded which).

This clonotype was observed at least ten times. This sequence joins TRBV11-3 and TRBJ1-1, with TRBD1 identical over 7 bases. The CDR3 sequence is 16 residues long. Germline CDR1 and CDR2: SGHNT and YENEEA. Losses at the gene ends were 1 base for V and 1 base for J; bases not matched to a gene: 6. CDR3 residues: CASSLGGQVRNTEAFF. The CDR3 DNA is TGTGCCAGCAGCTTAGGCGGACAGGTCAGGAACACTGAAGCTTTCTTT.

This clonotype has ten or more counts. V and J are TRBV7-3 and TRBJ2-3; TRBD2 matches at 8 bases. After removal of 3 bases from V and 3 bases from J, the junction contained 8 bases not matched to a gene. CDR1 SGHTA and CDR2 FQGTGA come from the germline V gene. CDR3 length: 16 amino acids. CDR3 sequence (DNA): TGTGCCAGCAGCTTGGGCCCCGGCGGGGGGACAGATACGCAGTATTTT. Amino acids: CASSLGPGGGTDTQYF.

With respect to this clonotype: A much more abundant neighbour one base away suggests this may be a read error. V usage is TRBV12-3 or TRBV12-4 and J usage is TRBJ2-5; D perhaps matches TRBD1 (6 bases). Deletions cut 6 bases from V and 10 bases from J, with 21 bases between. This CDR3 is 14 amino acids long. The CDR3 DNA is TGTGCCAGCAGGGGGGCGACAACGATGCCGATCCAGTACTTC. Translated, it gives CASRGATTMPIQYF.

This chain connects TRBV7-2 to TRBJ1-1; D is possibly TRBD1 (6 bases). Germline assignment: CDR1 SGHTA and CDR2 FQGNSA. V lost 6 bases and J lost 0, with 11 bases in between. This CDR3 region has 14 residues. The CDR3 nucleotides read TGTGCCAGCAGAGTCGGACAGTTGAACACTGAAGCTTTCTTT. Translation gives CASRVGQLNTEAFF.

CDR3: CASSLGTSGPIGELFF. The CDR3 DNA reads as TGCGCCAGCAGCTTAGGGACTAGCGGCCCGATAGGAGAGCTGTTTTTT. V gene TRBV5-1 combines with J gene TRBJ2-2, with 11 bases aligning to TRBD2. The CDR3 totals 16 residues. The V and J ends lost 2 bases and 11 bases, in that order; junction bases with no gene match: 11. Germline CDR1 SGHRS, CDR2 YFSETQ.

This clonotype was seen many times. The genes are TRBV5-8 and TRBJ2-1; D is undetermined. This CDR3 is built from 14 residues. The V gene's germline CDR1 is SGHTS and CDR2 YDEGEE. V was pared by 9 bases and J by 2 bases, with 15 bases between. The CDR3 here is CATTKGKPYNEQFF. The CDR3, as DNA: TGTGCCACCACAAAGGGAAAACCCTACAATGAGCAGTTCTTC.

The rearrangement links TRBV5-1 to TRBJ2-1; 9 bases match TRBD2. CDR1 is SGHRS, CDR2 YFSETQ, per germline. Trimming at V came to 4 bases and at J to 8 bases, leaving 16 bases not matched to a gene. The CDR3 loop spans 17 amino acids. Here the CDR3 reads CASSPRPGGGASYEQFF. As DNA, the CDR3 is TGCGCCAGCAGCCCCAGACCGGGCGGGGGGGCCAGTTATGAGCAGTTCTTC.

This chain joins TRBV29-1 and TRBJ2-7; the D is unclear. The CDR3 is 13 amino acids. Trimming cost V 0 bases and J 2 bases, with 8 bases left between them. Per germline, CDR1 SQVTM and CDR2 ANQGSEA. The CDR3 spells CSVEDRAAYEQYF. CDR3 coding DNA: TGCAGCGTTGAAGATAGGGCGGCCTACGAGCAGTACTTC.

There are many counts of this clonotype. V and J are TRBV7-9 and TRBJ1-1, with TRBD1 matching 8 bases. The CDR3 has 16 amino acids. In germline, CDR1 is SEHNR, CDR2 FQNEAQ (reference sequence). V lost 5 bases and J lost 1; bases outside the gene matches: 9. The CDR3: CASSPALGQGNTEAFF. CDR3 DNA sequence: TGTGCCAGCAGCCCCGCCCTTGGACAGGGGAACACTGAAGCTTTCTTT.

In its sample, this clonotype was seen many times. The chain links TRBV2 to TRBJ1-1, with D tentatively TRBD1 (6 bases). The CDR3 consists of 14 residues. The germline V gene encodes CDR1 SNHLY and CDR2 FYNNEI. V was clipped by 7 bases and J by 3 bases, with 15 bases between them. CDR3 DNA sequence: TGTGCCAGCAATTCTCTACAGGGTTACACTGAAGCTTTCTTT. Residues: CASNSLQGYTEAFF.

This clonotype was found many times. The chain couples TRBV12-5 to TRBJ1-1; D gene ambiguous. V dropped 2 bases and J dropped 4 bases, with 11 bases sitting between them. The germline gives CDR1 LGHNT, CDR2 FRNRAP. This CDR3 is 14 amino acids long. The CDR3, as DNA: TGTGCTAGTGGTTTGTCCATAGGGTTCACTGAAGCTTTCTTT. Its protein is CASGLSIGFTEAFF.

Only a few counts were recorded for this clonotype. The chain carries TRBV6-5 and TRBJ2-7, with D maybe TRBD2 (6 bases). V lost 6 bases, J lost 5 bases, and 17 bases lay in between. The CDR3 contains 14 residues. Germline-derived CDR1 and CDR2 are MNHEY and SVGAGI. The CDR3 coding sequence is TGTGCCAGCAGCCAGTTGGCGGGAAGTCACGAGCAGTACTTC. The encoded protein is CASSQLAGSHEQYF.

This clonotype appeared many times. CDR3 sequence (DNA): TGTGCCAGTAGTATCGCCGCCTTGGGCATTCTGTTTTTT. The encoded protein is CASSIAALGILFF. The V and J genes are TRBV19 and TRBJ1-4; D remains ambiguous. Germline values: CDR1 LNHDA, CDR2 SQIVND (reference sequence). CDR3 length: 13 amino acids. The germline V and J ends were trimmed by 3 bases and 14 bases, with 16 bases remaining between them.

The chain combines TRBV6-5 with TRBJ1-2; no clear D gene. Germline V gives CDR1 MNHEY, CDR2 SVGAGI. Trimming cost V 6 bases and J 3 bases, with 8 bases left between them. The CDR3 runs 12 residues. CDR3 loop: CASSRTDYGYTF. The CDR3 DNA reads TGTGCCAGCAGCCGGACCGACTATGGCTACACCTTC.

At least ten counts were recorded for this clonotype. The chain is built from TRBV2 and TRBJ2-1; TRBD1 aligns across 11 bases. The germline V gene encodes CDR1 SNHLY and CDR2 FYNNEI. The CDR3 spans 16 residues. The junction had 16 bases not matched to a gene; V was cut back by 9 bases and J by 9 bases. The CDR3 spells CARGWSGTGGIREQFF. CDR3 nucleotides: TGTGCCAGGGGATGGTCCGGGACAGGGGGAATTCGTGAGCAGTTCTTC.

This clonotype was seen at least ten times. The chain uses TRBV11-3 and TRBJ2-7; D is perhaps TRBD1 (5 bases). CDR3 length: 14 amino acids. Trimming pared 2 bases from V and 3 bases from J, leaving 11 bases between. CDR1 and CDR2 (germline): SGHNT, YENEEA. CDR3 DNA: TGTGCCAGCAGCTTACGAGACAGTGACTACGAGCAGTACTTC. Translated, it gives CASSLRDSDYEQYF.

The J gene is TRBJ2-2, the V gene TRBV6-2 or TRBV6-3, with 10 bases aligning to TRBD2. The CDR3 runs 15 residues. In germline, CDR1 is MNHEY, CDR2 SVGEGT. The J segment lost 4 bases and the V segment lost 6 bases, leaving 5 bases of the junction unmatched. The CDR3: CASSSRTSGTGELFF. CDR3 sequence (DNA): TGTGCCAGCAGCTCCCGGACTAGCGGCACCGGGGAGCTGTTTTTT.

This clonotype was recorded a few times. The chain links TRBV6-5 to TRBJ2-7; tentative D call: TRBD1 (5 bases). Trimming removed 8 bases from V and 2 bases from J, with 13 bases in between. CDR1 MNHEY and CDR2 SVGAGI come from the germline V gene. The CDR3 totals 13 residues. For the CDR3, the DNA is TGTGCCAGCGTGTCAGGGAACACCTACGAGCAGTACTTC. It yields the protein CASVSGNTYEQYF.

At least ten counts were recorded for this clonotype. The chain combines TRBV3-1 with TRBJ1-2; 9 bases are a match to TRBD1. Germline assignment: CDR1 LGHDT and CDR2 YNNKEL (reference sequence). The CDR3 loop spans 15 amino acids. Trimming took 3 bases from V and 4 from J; bases not matched to a gene: 6. CDR3 in amino acids: CASSQFGQGTYGYTF. CDR3 in DNA: TGTGCCAGCAGCCAGTTTGGACAGGGGACCTATGGCTACACCTTC.

This clonotype was observed many times. The rearrangement joins TRBV18 to TRBJ2-1, with TRBD2 matching over 8 bases. V was clipped by 1 base and J by 7 bases; unmatched bases: 6. The CDR3 contains 15 residues. Germline CDR1 is KGHSH and CDR2 is LQKENI. CDR3 bases: TGTGCCAGCTCACCACTAAGGACTAGCCATAATGAGCAGTTCTTC. Amino acid sequence: CASSPLRTSHNEQFF.

As for this clonotype: This is likely a read error, given that the CDR3 carries no conserved phenylalanine or tryptophan at its end. No DNA is shown, since the ends of the CDR3 on it are uncertain; the CDR3 is the one TCRdb lists. This chain links TRBV18 with TRBJ1-1; the DNA was not compared with TRBD1, the D call given in the table. The CDR3 has 13 residues if both end residues are counted. Germline-derived CDR1 and CDR2 are KGHSH and LQKENI. CDR3: CASSPSAPGPVET.

This clonotype was observed at least ten times. The V call is TRBV28, the J call TRBJ1-1; D call uncertain. Germline CDR1 reads MDHEN; CDR2 reads SYDVKM. Trimming removed 10 bases from V and 5 bases from J, with 17 bases in between. This CDR3 is 13 amino acids long. CDR3 amino acids: CATQDGGWTEAFF. The CDR3 nucleotides are TGTGCCACCCAGGACGGTGGATGGACTGAAGCTTTCTTT.

This chain uses TRBV5-6 with TRBJ2-1; 9 bases are shared with TRBD2. The V gene end was trimmed by 4 bases and the J gene end by 0 bases; junction bases not matched to a gene: 8. This CDR3 has 17 amino acids. CDR1 is SGHDT and CDR2 is YYEEEE in the germline V gene. CDR3 sequence: CASSTGLALTSYNEQFF. In DNA form, the CDR3 reads TGTGCCAGCAGCACCGGACTAGCGCTTACCTCCTACAATGAGCAGTTCTTC.

This clonotype was seen ten or more times. The rearrangement uses TRBV2 and TRBJ2-7; D may correspond to TRBD1 or TRBD2 (5 bases each). CDR1 and CDR2 (germline): SNHLY, FYNNEI. CDR3 size: 15 residues. V was pared by 6 bases and J by 2 bases, with 17 bases between. CDR3 nucleotide sequence: TGTGCCAGCAGCCCCCACCGGGACGGTACCTACGAGCAGTACTTC. Encoded protein: CASSPHRDGTYEQYF.

This clonotype was observed many times. The chain recombines TRBV10-3 with TRBJ1-2, with a weak D call TRBD1 (6 bases). The V end was cut by 7 bases, the J end by 7 bases, with 16 bases between. Germline CDR1 ENHRY, CDR2 SYGVKD. The CDR3 spans 13 residues. The DNA of the CDR3 is TGTGCCATCACACAGGGAGAGAATCTTGGCTACACCTTC. It codes for CAITQGENLGYTF.

Many counts were recorded for this clonotype. The chain has TRBV7-9 and TRBJ2-5; 8 bases line up with TRBD2. CDR1 and CDR2 (germline): SEHNR, FQNEAQ (reference sequence). The CDR3 length is 16 residues. The V and J ends lost 4 bases and 2 bases, in that order; junction bases with no gene match: 9. Here the CDR3 DNA reads TGTGCCAGCAGCTCGCGGGATAGCGGGATTCAAGAGACCCAGTACTTC. It codes for CASSSRDSGIQETQYF.

J is TRBJ2-7 and V is TRBV28; the D gene is possibly TRBD2 (6 bases). Trimming shortened V by 6 bases and J by 3 bases, and 24 bases separated the two germline ends. The CDR3 is 17 residues long. The germline CDR1 and CDR2 sequences are MDHEN and SYDVKM. The chain's CDR3 is CASRPGTDIASIYEQYF. CDR3 DNA sequence: TGTGCCAGCAGGCCGGGGACTGACATCGCCTCAATCTACGAGCAGTACTTC.

This clonotype was seen only a few times. The chain links TRBV20-1 to TRBJ1-5; 7 bases match TRBD1. The CDR3 covers 14 residues. J was trimmed by 0 bases and V by 3 bases; bases with no gene match: 2. Germline V gene data show CDR1 as DFQATT and CDR2 as SNEGSKA (reference sequence). The CDR3 sequence: CSARGQTSNQPQHF. CDR3 DNA: TGCAGTGCTAGGGGACAGACTAGCAATCAGCCCCAGCATTTT.

This clonotype was seen at least ten times. The V call is TRBV29-1, the J call TRBJ1-5; D not resolved. Trimming removed 2 bases at V and 4 bases at J, with 9 bases between. Germline CDR1 and CDR2: SQVTM and ANQGSEA. The CDR3 spans 13 residues. CDR3 nucleotide sequence: TGCAGCGTTGAAACCAACCCGAATCAGCCCCAGCATTTT. This sequence encodes CSVETNPNQPQHF.